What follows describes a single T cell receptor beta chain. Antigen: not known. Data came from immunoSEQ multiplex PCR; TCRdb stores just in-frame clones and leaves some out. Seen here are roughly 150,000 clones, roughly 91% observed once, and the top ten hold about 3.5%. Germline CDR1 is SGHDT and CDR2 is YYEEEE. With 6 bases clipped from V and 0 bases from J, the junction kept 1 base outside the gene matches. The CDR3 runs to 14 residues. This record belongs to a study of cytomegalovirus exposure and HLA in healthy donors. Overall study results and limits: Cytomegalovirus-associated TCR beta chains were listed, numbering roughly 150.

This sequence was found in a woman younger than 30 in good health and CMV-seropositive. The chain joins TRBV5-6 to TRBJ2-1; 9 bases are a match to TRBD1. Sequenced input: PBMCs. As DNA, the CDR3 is TGTGCCAGCATGGGACAGGGCTCCTACAATGAGCAGTTCTTC. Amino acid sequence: CASMGQGSYNEQFF.